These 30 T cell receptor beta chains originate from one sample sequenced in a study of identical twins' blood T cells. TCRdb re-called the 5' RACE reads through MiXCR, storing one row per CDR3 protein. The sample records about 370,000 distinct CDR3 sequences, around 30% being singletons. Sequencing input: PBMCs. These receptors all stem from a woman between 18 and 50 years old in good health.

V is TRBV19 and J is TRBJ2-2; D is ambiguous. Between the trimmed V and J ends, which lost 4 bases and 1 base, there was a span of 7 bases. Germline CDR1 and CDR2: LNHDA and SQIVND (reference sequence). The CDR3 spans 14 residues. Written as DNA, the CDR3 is TGTGCCAGTAGTAACGTAGGGAACACCGGGGAGCTGTTTTTT. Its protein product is CASSNVGNTGELFF. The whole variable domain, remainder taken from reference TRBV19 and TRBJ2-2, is DGGITQSPKYLFRKEGQNVTLSCEQNLNHDAMYWYRQDPGQGLRLIYYSQIVNDFQKGDIAEGYSVSREKKESFPLTVTSAQKNPTAFYLCASSNVGNTGELFFGEGSRLTVL.

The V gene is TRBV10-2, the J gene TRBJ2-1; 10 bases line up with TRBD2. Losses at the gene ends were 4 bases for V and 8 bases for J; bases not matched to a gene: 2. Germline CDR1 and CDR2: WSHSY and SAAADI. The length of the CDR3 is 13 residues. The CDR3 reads CASSGLAGDEQFF. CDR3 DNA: TGCGCCAGCAGTGGTCTAGCGGGAGATGAGCAGTTCTTC.

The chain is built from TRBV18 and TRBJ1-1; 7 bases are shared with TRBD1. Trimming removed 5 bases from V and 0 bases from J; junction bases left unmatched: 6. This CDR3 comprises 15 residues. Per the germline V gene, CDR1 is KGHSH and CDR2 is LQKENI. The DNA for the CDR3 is TGTGCCAGCTCATCGGCGGGACAGCTGAACACTGAAGCTTTCTTT. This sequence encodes CASSSAGQLNTEAFF.

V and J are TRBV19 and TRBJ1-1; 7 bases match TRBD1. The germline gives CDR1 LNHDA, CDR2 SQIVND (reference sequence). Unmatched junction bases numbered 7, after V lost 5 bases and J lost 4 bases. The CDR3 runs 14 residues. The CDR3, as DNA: TGTGCCAGTAGTGTAAGGGGGCATGGCACTGAAGCTTTCTTT. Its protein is CASSVRGHGTEAFF.

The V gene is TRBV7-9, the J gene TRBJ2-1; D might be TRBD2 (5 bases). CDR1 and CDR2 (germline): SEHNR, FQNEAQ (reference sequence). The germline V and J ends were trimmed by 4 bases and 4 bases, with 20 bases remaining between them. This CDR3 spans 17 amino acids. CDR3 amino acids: CASSSSSQTTGYNEQFF. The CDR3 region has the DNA TGTGCCAGCAGCTCGAGTAGCCAGACTACGGGATACAATGAGCAGTTCTTC.

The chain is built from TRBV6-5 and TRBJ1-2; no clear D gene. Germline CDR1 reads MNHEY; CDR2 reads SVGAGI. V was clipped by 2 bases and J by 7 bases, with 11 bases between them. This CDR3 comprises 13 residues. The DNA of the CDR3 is TGTGCCAGCAGTTACACCTCGTGGGGTGGCTACACCTTC. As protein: CASSYTSWGGYTF.

The CDR3 is CASPGTVFVNEKLFF. In DNA, the CDR3 is TGTGCCAGCCCCGGGACAGTCTTTGTCAATGAAAAACTGTTTTTT. V is TRBV7-2 and J is TRBJ1-4, with TRBD1 matching over 7 bases. V lost 8 bases to trimming and J lost 5 bases; unmatched junction nucleotides: 11. The germline gives CDR1 SGHTA, CDR2 FQGNSA. This CDR3 is built from 15 residues. Variable domain in full (rest from reference TRBV7-2 and TRBJ1-4): GAGVSQSPSNKVTEKGKDVELRCDPISGHTALYWYRQSLGQGLEFLIYFQGNSAPDKSGLPSDRFSAERTGGSVSTLTIQRTQQEDSAVYLCASPGTVFVNEKLFFGSGTQLSVL.

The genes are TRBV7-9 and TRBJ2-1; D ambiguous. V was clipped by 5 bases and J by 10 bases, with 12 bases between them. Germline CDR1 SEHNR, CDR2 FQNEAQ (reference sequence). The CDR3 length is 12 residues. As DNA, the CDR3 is TGTGCCAGCAGCCCCGTCCCCACGGAGCAGTTCTTC. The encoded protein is CASSPVPTEQFF.

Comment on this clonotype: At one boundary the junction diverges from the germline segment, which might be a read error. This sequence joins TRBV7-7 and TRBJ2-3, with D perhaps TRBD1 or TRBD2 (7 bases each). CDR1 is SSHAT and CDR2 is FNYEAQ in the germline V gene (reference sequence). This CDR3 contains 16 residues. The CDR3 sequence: CASSPGGGGVGDTQYF. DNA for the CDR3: TGTGCTAGCAGCCCAGGGGGAGGGGGAGTGGGAGATACGCAGTATTTT.

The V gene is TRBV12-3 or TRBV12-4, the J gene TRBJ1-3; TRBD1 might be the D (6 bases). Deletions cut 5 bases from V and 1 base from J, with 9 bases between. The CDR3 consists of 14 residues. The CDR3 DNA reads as TGTGCCAGCAGTATTACAGGGTCTGGAAACACCATATATTTT. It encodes CASSITGSGNTIYF.

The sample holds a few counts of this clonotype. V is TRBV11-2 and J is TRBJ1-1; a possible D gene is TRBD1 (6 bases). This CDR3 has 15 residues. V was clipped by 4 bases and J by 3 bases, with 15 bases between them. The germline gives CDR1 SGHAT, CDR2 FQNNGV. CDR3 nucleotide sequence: TGTGCCAGCAGCTCTCTCCGAGGGGGGTACACTGAAGCTTTCTTT. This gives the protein CASSSLRGGYTEAFF.

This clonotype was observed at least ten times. CDR3 DNA: TGTGCCAGCAGTCGCTTTACTGCAACTAATGAAAAACTGTTTTTT. It encodes CASSRFTATNEKLFF. The rearrangement uses TRBV28 and TRBJ1-4; the D is unclear. V lost 5 bases and J lost 0, with 10 bases in between. CDR3 length equals 15 residues. The germline V gene encodes CDR1 MDHEN and CDR2 SYDVKM.

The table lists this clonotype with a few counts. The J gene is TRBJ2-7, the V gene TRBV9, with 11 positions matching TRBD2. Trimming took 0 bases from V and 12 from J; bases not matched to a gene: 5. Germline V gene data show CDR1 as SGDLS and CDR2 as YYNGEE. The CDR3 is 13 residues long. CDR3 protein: CASSVALAGELYF. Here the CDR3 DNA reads TGTGCCAGCAGCGTAGCACTAGCGGGAGAATTGTACTTC. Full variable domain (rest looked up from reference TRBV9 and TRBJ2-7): DSGVTQTPKHLITATGQRVTLRCSPRSGDLSVYWYQQSLDQGLQFLIQYYNGEERAKGNILERFSAQQFPDLHSELNLSSLELGDSALYFCASSVALAGELYFGPGTRLTVT.

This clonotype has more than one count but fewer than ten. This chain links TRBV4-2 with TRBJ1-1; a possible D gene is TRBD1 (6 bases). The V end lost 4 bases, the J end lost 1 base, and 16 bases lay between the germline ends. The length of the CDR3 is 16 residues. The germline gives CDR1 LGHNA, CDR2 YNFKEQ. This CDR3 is CASSRLKGGGNTEAFF. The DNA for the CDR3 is TGTGCCAGCAGCCGCCTAAAAGGGGGGGGGAACACTGAAGCTTTCTTT.

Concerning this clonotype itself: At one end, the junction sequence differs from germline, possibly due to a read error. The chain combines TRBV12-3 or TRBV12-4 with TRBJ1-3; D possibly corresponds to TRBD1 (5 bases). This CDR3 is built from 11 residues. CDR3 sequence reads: CASSLEGTLIF. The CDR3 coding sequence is TGTGCCAGCAGTTTAGAGGGGACCCTTATTTTT.

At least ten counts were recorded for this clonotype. The CDR3 protein is CASSEYQEGTEAFF. CDR3 coding DNA: TGTGCCAGCAGTGAATACCAGGAGGGCACTGAAGCTTTCTTT. The chain uses TRBV25-1 and TRBJ1-1; D remains unclear. Trimming removed 0 bases from V and 4 bases from J, with 9 bases in between. The CDR3 contains 14 residues. CDR1 and CDR2 (germline): MGHDK, SYGVNS. The full variable domain, completed using reference TRBV25-1 and TRBJ1-1, is EADIYQTPRYLVIGTGKKITLECSQTMGHDKMYWYQQDPGMELHLIHYSYGVNSTEKGDLSSESTVSRIRTEHFPLTLESARPSHTSQYLCASSEYQEGTEAFFGQGTRLTVV.

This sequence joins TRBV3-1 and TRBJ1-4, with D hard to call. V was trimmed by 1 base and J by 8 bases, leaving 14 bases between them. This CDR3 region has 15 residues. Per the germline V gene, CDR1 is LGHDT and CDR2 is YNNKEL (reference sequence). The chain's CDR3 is CASSQVMGLREKLFF. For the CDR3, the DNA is TGTGCCAGCAGCCAAGTCATGGGTTTGCGGGAAAAACTGTTTTTT.

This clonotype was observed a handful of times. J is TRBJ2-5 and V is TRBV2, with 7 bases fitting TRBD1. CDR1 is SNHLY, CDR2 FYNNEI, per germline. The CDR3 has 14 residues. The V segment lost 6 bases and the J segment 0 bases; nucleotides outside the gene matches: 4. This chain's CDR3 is CASRVGTDQETQYF. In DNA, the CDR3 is TGTGCCAGCAGGGTAGGGACAGACCAAGAGACCCAGTACTTC.

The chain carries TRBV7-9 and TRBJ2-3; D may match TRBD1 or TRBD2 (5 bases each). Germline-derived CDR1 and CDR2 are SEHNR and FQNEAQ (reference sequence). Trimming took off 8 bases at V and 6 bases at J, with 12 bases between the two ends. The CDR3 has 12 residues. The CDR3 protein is CASRDGRDTQYF. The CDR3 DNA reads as TGTGCCAGCCGGGACGGGCGCGATACGCAGTATTTT.

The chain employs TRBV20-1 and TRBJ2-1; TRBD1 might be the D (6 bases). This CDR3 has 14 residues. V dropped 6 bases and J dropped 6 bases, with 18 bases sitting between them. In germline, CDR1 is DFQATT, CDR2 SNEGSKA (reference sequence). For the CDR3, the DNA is TGCAGTGCCCCCAAAGGGGGTCCTTCCAATGAGCAGTTCTTC. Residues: CSAPKGGPSNEQFF.

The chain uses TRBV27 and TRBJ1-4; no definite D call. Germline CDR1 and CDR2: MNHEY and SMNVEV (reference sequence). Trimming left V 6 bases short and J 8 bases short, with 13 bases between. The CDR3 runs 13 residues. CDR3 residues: CASRKLGLEKLFF. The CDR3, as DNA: TGTGCCAGCAGAAAGTTGGGATTGGAAAAACTGTTTTTT.

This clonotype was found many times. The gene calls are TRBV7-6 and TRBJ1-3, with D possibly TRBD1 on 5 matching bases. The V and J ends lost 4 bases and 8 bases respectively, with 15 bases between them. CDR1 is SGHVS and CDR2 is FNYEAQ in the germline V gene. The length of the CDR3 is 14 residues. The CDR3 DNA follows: TGTGCCAGCAGCTCCCGGGACTTAGAAGACACCATATATTTT. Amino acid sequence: CASSSRDLEDTIYF.

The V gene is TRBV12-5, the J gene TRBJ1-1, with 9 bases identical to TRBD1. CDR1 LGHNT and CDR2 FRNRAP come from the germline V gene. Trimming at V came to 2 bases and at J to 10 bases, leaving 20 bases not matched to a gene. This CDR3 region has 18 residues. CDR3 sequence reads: CASGLPTDGSHPGQGAFF. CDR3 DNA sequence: TGTGCTAGTGGTTTGCCAACAGATGGGTCTCATCCGGGACAGGGAGCTTTCTTT. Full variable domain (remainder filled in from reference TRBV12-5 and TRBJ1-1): DARVTQTPRHKVTEMGQEVTMRCQPILGHNTVFWYRQTMMQGLELLAYFRNRAPLDDSGMPKDRFSAEMPDATLATLKIQPSEPRDSAVYFCASGLPTDGSHPGQGAFFGQGTRLTVV.

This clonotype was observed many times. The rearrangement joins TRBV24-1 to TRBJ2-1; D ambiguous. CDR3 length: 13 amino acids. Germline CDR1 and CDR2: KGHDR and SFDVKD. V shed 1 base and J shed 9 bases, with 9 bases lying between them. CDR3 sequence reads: CATSDFGRSEQFF. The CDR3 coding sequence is TGTGCCACCAGTGATTTTGGGCGGAGTGAGCAGTTCTTC.

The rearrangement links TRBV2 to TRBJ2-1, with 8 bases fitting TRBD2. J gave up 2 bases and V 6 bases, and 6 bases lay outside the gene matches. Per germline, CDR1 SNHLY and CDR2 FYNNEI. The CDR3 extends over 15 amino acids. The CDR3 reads CASRRGSGTYNEQFF. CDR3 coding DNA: TGTGCCAGCAGGAGGGGTAGCGGGACCTACAATGAGCAGTTCTTC. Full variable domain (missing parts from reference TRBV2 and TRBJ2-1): EPEVTQTPSHQVTQMGQEVILRCVPISNHLYFYWYRQILGQKVEFLVSFYNNEISEKSEIFDDQFSVERPDGSNFTLKIRSTKLEDSAMYFCASRRGSGTYNEQFFGPGTRLTVL.

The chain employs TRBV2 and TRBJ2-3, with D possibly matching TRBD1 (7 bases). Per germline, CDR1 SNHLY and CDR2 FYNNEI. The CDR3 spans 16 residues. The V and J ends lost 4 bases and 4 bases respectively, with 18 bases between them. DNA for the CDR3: TGTGCCAGCAGTGGGCACAGGGGTTCTAGCGCAGATACGCAGTATTTT. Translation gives CASSGHRGSSADTQYF.

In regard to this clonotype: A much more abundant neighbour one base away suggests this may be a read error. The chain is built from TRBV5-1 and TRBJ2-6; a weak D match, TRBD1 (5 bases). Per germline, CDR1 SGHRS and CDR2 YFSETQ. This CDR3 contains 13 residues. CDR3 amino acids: CASKNSGASVLTF. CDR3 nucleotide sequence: TGCGCCAGTAAAAACTCTGGGGCCAGCGTCCTGACTTTC.

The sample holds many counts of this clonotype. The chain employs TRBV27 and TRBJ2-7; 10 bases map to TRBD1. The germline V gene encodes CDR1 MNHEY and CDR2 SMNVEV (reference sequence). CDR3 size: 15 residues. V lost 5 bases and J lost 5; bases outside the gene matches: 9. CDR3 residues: CASSRGGTGVNEQYF. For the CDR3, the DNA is TGTGCCAGCAGTCGCGGGGGGACAGGGGTAAACGAGCAGTACTTC.

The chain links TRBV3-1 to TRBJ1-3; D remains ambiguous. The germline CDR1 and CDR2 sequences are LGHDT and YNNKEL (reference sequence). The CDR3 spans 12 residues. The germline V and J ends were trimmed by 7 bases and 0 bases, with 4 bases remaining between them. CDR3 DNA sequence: TGTGCCAGCACCAGCTCTGGAAACACCATATATTTT. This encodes CASTSSGNTIYF.

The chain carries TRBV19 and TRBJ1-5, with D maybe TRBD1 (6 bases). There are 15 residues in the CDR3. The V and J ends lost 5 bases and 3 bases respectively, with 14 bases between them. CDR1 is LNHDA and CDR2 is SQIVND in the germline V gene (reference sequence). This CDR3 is CASSPRGQPNQPQHF. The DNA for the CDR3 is TGTGCCAGTAGTCCCCGGGGGCAACCCAATCAGCCCCAGCATTTT. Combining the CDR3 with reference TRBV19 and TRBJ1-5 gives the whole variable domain DGGITQSPKYLFRKEGQNVTLSCEQNLNHDAMYWYRQDPGQGLRLIYYSQIVNDFQKGDIAEGYSVSREKKESFPLTVTSAQKNPTAFYLCASSPRGQPNQPQHFGDGTRLSIL.